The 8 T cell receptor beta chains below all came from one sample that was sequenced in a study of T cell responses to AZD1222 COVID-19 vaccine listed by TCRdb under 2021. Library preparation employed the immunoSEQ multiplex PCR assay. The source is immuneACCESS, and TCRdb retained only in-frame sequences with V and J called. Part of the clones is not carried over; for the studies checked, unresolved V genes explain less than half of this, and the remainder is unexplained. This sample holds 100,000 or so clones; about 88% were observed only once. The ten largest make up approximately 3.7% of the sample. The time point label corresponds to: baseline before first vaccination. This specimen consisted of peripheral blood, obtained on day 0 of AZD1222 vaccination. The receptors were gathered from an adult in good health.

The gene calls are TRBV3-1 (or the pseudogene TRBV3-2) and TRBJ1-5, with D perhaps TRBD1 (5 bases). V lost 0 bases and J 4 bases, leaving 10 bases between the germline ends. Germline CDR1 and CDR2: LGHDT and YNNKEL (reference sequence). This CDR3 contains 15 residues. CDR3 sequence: CASSQDRRENQPQHF. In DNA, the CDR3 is TGTGCCAGCAGCCAAGATCGCAGGGAAAATCAGCCCCAGCATTTT.

As DNA, the CDR3 is TGTGCCAGCAGTGAATCCGGCGGAACCTACGAGCAGTACTTC. This translates into CASSESGGTYEQYF. The chain joins TRBV6-1 to TRBJ2-7; no definite D call. The CDR3 length is 14 residues. Germline V gene sequence: CDR1 MNHNS, CDR2 SASEGT. V was cut by 2 bases and J by 2 bases, with 10 bases left in between.

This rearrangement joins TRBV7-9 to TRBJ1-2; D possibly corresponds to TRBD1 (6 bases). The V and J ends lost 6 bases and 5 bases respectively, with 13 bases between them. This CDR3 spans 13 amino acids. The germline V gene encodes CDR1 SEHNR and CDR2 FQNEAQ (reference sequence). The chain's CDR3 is CASRPGQSYGYTF. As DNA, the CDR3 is TGTGCCAGCAGACCAGGACAGAGTTATGGCTACACCTTC.

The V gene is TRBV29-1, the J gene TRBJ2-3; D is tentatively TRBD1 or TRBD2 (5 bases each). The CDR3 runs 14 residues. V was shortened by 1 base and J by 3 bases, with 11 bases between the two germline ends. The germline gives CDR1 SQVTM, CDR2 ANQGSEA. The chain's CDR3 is CSVEGGKGTDTQYF. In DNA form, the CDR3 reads TGCAGCGTTGAAGGGGGGAAAGGGACAGATACGCAGTATTTT.

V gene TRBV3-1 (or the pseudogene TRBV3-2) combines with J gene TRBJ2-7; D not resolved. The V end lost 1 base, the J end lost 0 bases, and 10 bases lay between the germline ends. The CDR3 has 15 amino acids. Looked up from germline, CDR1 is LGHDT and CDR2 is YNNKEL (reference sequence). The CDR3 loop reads CASSQALVGSYEQYF. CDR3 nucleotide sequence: TGTGCCAGCAGCCAAGCGTTGGTGGGCTCCTACGAGCAGTACTTC.

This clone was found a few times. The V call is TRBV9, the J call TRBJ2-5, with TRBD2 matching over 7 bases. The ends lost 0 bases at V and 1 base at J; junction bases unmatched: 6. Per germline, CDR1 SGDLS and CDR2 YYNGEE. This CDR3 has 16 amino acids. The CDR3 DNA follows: TGTGCCAGCAGCGTAGGTCTATGGGGGGGCCAAGAGACCCAGTACTTC. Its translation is CASSVGLWGGQETQYF.

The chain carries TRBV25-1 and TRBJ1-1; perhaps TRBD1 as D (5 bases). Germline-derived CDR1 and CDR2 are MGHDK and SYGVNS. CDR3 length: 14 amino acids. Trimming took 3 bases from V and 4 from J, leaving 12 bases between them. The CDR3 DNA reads TGTGCCAGCAGTGACGGATCGAGGGGCACTGAAGCTTTCTTT. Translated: CASSDGSRGTEAFF.

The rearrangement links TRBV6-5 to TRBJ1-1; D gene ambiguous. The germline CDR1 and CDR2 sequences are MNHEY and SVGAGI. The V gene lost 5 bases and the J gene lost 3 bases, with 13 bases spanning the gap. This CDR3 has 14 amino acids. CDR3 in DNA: TGTGCCAGCAGTACCGCCTCGGCCCACACTGAAGCTTTCTTT. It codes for CASSTASAHTEAFF.